Reported below is one TCR beta chain. As yet, its antigen is unknown. This sample is drawn from a study of cytomegalovirus exposure and HLA in healthy donors. Study findings and constraints: In a later analysis, common viral pathogens appeared linked to several of the most significant clusters. In an earlier analysis, in under 700 donors, most V segments appeared productive either ~90% or ~30% of the time. With later analysis, a missense DCLRE1C variant became linked to TCR beta V- and J-gene trimming.

The PCR employed 60 Vbeta primers together with 13 Jbeta primers. Assay used: immunoSEQ multiplex PCR; TCRdb lists only in-frame clones, some missing. The repertoire holds 70,000 to 80,000 clones, with approximately 78% as singletons. This receptor was obtained from a man between 18 and 35 years old in good health and CMV-seronegative. Material for sequencing was PBMCs.

CDR3 region: CASSSTSGGGTDTQYF. The CDR3 DNA sequence: TGTGCCAGCAGCTCGACTAGCGGGGGAGGCACAGATACGCAGTATTTT. The genes are TRBV6-4 and TRBJ2-3; 12 nucleotides agree with TRBD2. Per the germline V gene, CDR1 is MRHNA and CDR2 is SNTAGT. This CDR3 has 16 amino acids. The J segment lost 1 base and the V segment lost 6 bases, leaving 5 bases of the junction unmatched.